One sample yielded the 3 T cell receptor beta chains listed below, sequenced in a study of beta chain features in type 1 diabetes. Expressed TCRB transcripts were sequenced, since all the RNA that had been isolated was reverse transcribed. Here immunoSEQ multiplex PCR was the method, and the copy in TCRdb shows in-frame clones only, minus some. The sample records a few hundred thousand clones, approximately 14% being singletons. Material: central memory CD4+ T cells from blood. These TCRs come from a man younger than 40 in good health.

The chain uses TRBV6-6 and TRBJ2-5, with 8 bases lining up with TRBD1. Germline values: CDR1 MNHNY, CDR2 SVGAGI (reference sequence). This CDR3 is 12 amino acids long. V lost 6 bases to trimming and J lost 4 bases; unmatched junction nucleotides: 1. The CDR3 nucleotides are TGTGCCAGCAGCCAGGGGGCAGAGACCCAGTACTTC. Translating gives CASSQGAETQYF.

This clone was observed a few times. The chain combines TRBV7-3 with TRBJ2-3; D possibly uses TRBD1 or TRBD2 (5 bases each). The germline gives CDR1 SGHTA, CDR2 FQGTGA. CDR3 size: 13 residues. The V end was cut by 5 bases, the J end by 5 bases, with 11 bases between. The DNA of the CDR3 is TGTGCCAGCAGCCGGGACCCGAAAGATACGCAGTATTTT. Its translation is CASSRDPKDTQYF.

The chain has TRBV4-3 and TRBJ1-3, with TRBD1 as a possible D gene (6 bases). The CDR3 extends over 18 amino acids. Looked up from germline, CDR1 is LGHNA and CDR2 is YSLEER. Trimming removed 0 bases at V and 0 bases at J, with 15 bases between. CDR3 amino acids: CASSQDRRTADSGNTIYF. DNA of the CDR3: TGCGCCAGCAGCCAAGATCGAAGGACAGCGGACTCTGGAAACACCATATATTTT.